The 27 T cell receptor beta chains reported below all come from one sample, sequenced in a study of shared clonotypes between healthy human individuals. Clones were read by immunoSEQ multiplex PCR, and TCRdb kept only the in-frame ones, dropping some. This table holds some 2 million clones, roughly 96% found once. The sequenced sample was naive CD4+ T cells sorted from blood. The subset is: CD45RA+ positively selected. The receptor source for this set is a man between 18 and 35 years old in good health.

As for this clone: The same CDR3 can be traced to other DNA sequences in this sample. This chain connects TRBV19 to TRBJ1-2; D is perhaps TRBD1 (5 bases). The germline V and J ends were trimmed by 6 bases and 1 base, with 12 bases remaining between them. The germline V gene has CDR1 LNHDA and CDR2 SQIVND (reference sequence). CDR3 size: 14 residues. This CDR3 reads CASSPGTDNYGYTF. The DNA of the CDR3 is TGTGCCAGTAGCCCCGGGACGGATAACTATGGCTACACCTTC.

Turning to this clone: In the same sample, other DNA sequences code for this CDR3. The chain carries TRBV7-2 and TRBJ2-5; 11 bases are shared with TRBD2. CDR3 length equals 14 residues. Trimming at V came to 1 base and at J to 5 bases, leaving 0 bases not matched to a gene. CDR1 and CDR2 from the germline V gene are SGHTA and FQGNSA. CDR3 protein: CASSLGLAGETQYF. The CDR3 nucleotides are TGTGCCAGCAGCTTAGGACTAGCGGGGGAGACCCAGTACTTC.

The rearrangement joins TRBV30 to TRBJ2-5, with D maybe TRBD2 (6 bases). This CDR3 spans 16 amino acids. Per germline, CDR1 GTSNPN and CDR2 SVGIG (reference sequence). Deletions cut 2 bases from V and 2 bases from J, with 18 bases between. The CDR3: CAWSRWRGREQETQYF. The CDR3 DNA sequence: TGTGCCTGGAGTCGATGGAGGGGACGGGAGCAAGAGACCCAGTACTTC.

The chain recombines TRBV6-5 with TRBJ2-7, with 7 bases lining up with TRBD1. The CDR3 contains 13 residues. The J segment lost 0 bases and the V segment lost 7 bases, leaving 3 bases of the junction unmatched. CDR1 and CDR2 (germline): MNHEY, SVGAGI. The CDR3 nucleotides read TGTGCCAGCAAAAGGGACAGCTCCTACGAGCAGTACTTC. This codes for CASKRDSSYEQYF.

The CDR3 loop is CAWTPTLGPGTDTQYF. The CDR3 coding sequence is TGTGCCTGGACCCCCACCTTGGGGCCCGGCACAGATACGCAGTATTTT. This chain links TRBV30 with TRBJ2-3; D may be TRBD1 (5 bases). Trimming removed 4 bases from V and 1 base from J, with 18 bases in between. CDR3 size: 16 residues. The V gene's germline CDR1 is GTSNPN and CDR2 SVGIG (reference sequence).

The chain couples TRBV6-5 to TRBJ1-6, with D unclear. Deletions cut 2 bases from V and 15 bases from J, with 11 bases between. The germline V gene encodes CDR1 MNHEY and CDR2 SVGAGI. There are 12 residues in the CDR3. DNA of the CDR3: TGTGCCAGCAGTTACAATCGGCTTAACCTCCACTTT. Translating it yields CASSYNRLNLHF.

The chain carries TRBV13 and TRBJ2-7; 7 bases agree with TRBD2. V shed 4 bases and J 1 base; nucleotides not matched to a gene: 7. The CDR3 sequence is 15 residues long. Germline V lookup: CDR1 PRHDT, CDR2 FYEKMQ (reference sequence). As DNA, the CDR3 is TGTGCCAGCAGCTCGAGCGGGGCAATTTCCTACGAGCAGTACTTC. It is translated as CASSSSGAISYEQYF.

The rearrangement links TRBV7-2 to TRBJ2-5; D is tentatively TRBD1 or TRBD2 (5 bases each). V lost 5 bases and J 4 bases, leaving 11 bases between the germline ends. In germline, CDR1 is SGHTA, CDR2 FQGNSA. The CDR3 spans 13 residues. CDR3 loop: CASSHTGGETQYF. The CDR3 DNA reads as TGTGCCAGCAGCCATACTGGGGGAGAGACCCAGTACTTC.

The chain carries TRBV28 and TRBJ2-3; D possibly corresponds to TRBD1 (5 bases). Germline V gene data show CDR1 as MDHEN and CDR2 as SYDVKM. The CDR3 is 14 residues long. V was shortened by 2 bases and J by 4 bases, with 10 bases between the two germline ends. The CDR3, as DNA: TGTGCCAGCAGTTTAAGCCAGGGCCCAGATACGCAGTATTTT. Translating gives CASSLSQGPDTQYF.

Comment on this clone: Other DNA variants within this sample encode the same CDR3. CDR3 in DNA: TGCAGCGTGGGGGGAGGCAATCAGCCCCAGCATTTT. Translation: CSVGGGNQPQHF. The chain employs TRBV29-1 and TRBJ1-5; maybe TRBD1 (5 bases). Trimming removed 6 bases at V and 2 bases at J, with 8 bases between. The germline CDR1 and CDR2 sequences are SQVTM and ANQGSEA. This CDR3 is built from 12 residues.

This chain connects TRBV19 to TRBJ2-7; 13 bases match TRBD2. Germline V gene sequence: CDR1 LNHDA, CDR2 SQIVND (reference sequence). This CDR3 contains 16 residues. Trimming took 3 bases from V and 5 from J; bases not matched to a gene: 7. CDR3 DNA: TGTGCCAGTAGTATCCCTGGGACTAGCGGGGTAAACGAGCAGTACTTC. This encodes CASSIPGTSGVNEQYF.

As to this clone: This may be a read error, as it is one base from a much larger clone. The chain has TRBV11-2 and TRBJ2-7; D gene ambiguous. The CDR3 is 11 amino acids. The germline V gene encodes CDR1 SGHAT and CDR2 FQNNGV. V was pared by 6 bases and J by 3 bases, with 6 bases between. In DNA, the CDR3 is TGTGCCAGCAGGGACGGCTACGAGCAGTACTTC. Translated: CASRDGYEQYF. The full variable domain, completed using reference TRBV11-2 and TRBJ2-7, is EAGVAQSPRYKIIEKRQSVAFWCNPISGHATLYWYQQILGQGPKLLIQFQNNGVVDDSQLPKDRFSAERLKGVDSTLKIQPAKLEDSAVYLCASRDGYEQYFGPGTRLTVT.

This chain connects TRBV29-1 to TRBJ1-2, with a tentative D call TRBD1 (5 bases). CDR3 length equals 13 residues. Looked up from germline, CDR1 is SQVTM and CDR2 is ANQGSEA. V shed 0 bases and J shed 8 bases, with 13 bases lying between them. In nucleotides, the CDR3 is TGCAGCGTTGAAGATAGTCTGGGGGGAGGCTACACCTTC. As protein: CSVEDSLGGGYTF.

The CDR3 region is CASSSLLNTGELFF. CDR3 DNA sequence: TGCGCCAGCAGCTCCCTATTAAACACCGGGGAGCTGTTTTTT. This chain joins TRBV5-1 and TRBJ2-2; D gene ambiguous. The CDR3 runs 14 residues. Trimming stripped 3 bases from V and 2 bases from J, with 8 bases between. Germline-derived CDR1 and CDR2 are SGHRS and YFSETQ.

CDR3 nucleotides: TGTGCCAGCAGCGGATTACAGGGACGCACTGAAGCTTTCTTT. It yields the protein CASSGLQGRTEAFF. The rearrangement joins TRBV5-6 to TRBJ1-1, with a weak D call TRBD1 (6 bases). Per the germline V gene, CDR1 is SGHDT and CDR2 is YYEEEE. V shed 4 bases and J shed 4 bases, with 14 bases lying between them. This CDR3 spans 14 amino acids.

The chain recombines TRBV9 with TRBJ2-5; D ambiguous. Germline V lookup: CDR1 SGDLS, CDR2 YYNGEE. V lost 0 bases and J 5 bases, leaving 17 bases between the germline ends. CDR3 length: 16 residues. The CDR3 bases are TGTGCCAGCAGCGTAGTGGGCGGCTCGTCTCTGGAGACCCAGTACTTC. It yields the protein CASSVVGGSSLETQYF.

V is TRBV13 and J is TRBJ2-4; 10 bases are a match to TRBD2. V lost 0 bases to trimming and J lost 5 bases; unmatched junction nucleotides: 1. The germline V gene has CDR1 PRHDT and CDR2 FYEKMQ (reference sequence). CDR3 length equals 15 residues. CDR3 sequence: CASSLGGLAQNIQYF. The CDR3 DNA sequence: TGTGCCAGCAGCTTAGGGGGACTAGCGCAAAACATTCAGTACTTC.

This rearrangement joins TRBV2 to TRBJ1-6; TRBD1 is a possible D gene (6 bases). Trimming shortened V by 7 bases and J by 10 bases, and 20 bases separated the two germline ends. Germline V CDR1 and CDR2: SNHLY, FYNNEI. The CDR3 is 15 amino acids. CDR3 bases: TGTGCCAGCACACCGGACAGCCTAAACCGCTCACCCCTCCACTTT. Residues: CASTPDSLNRSPLHF.

The chain has TRBV6-5 and TRBJ2-7; 8 bases align to TRBD1. The germline V gene encodes CDR1 MNHEY and CDR2 SVGAGI. CDR3 length equals 13 residues. V trimming: 6 bases; J trimming: 9 bases; junction bases outside the gene matches: 10. The CDR3 DNA is TGTGCCAGCAGCCGACCGGGACAGGTGAGGCAGTACTTC. It yields the protein CASSRPGQVRQYF.

The chain combines TRBV7-9 with TRBJ2-5, with 7 nucleotides matching TRBD1. CDR1 is SEHNR, CDR2 FQNEAQ, per germline (reference sequence). This CDR3 spans 13 amino acids. Unmatched junction bases numbered 7, after V lost 5 bases and J lost 7 bases. This chain's CDR3 is CASSDDRDATQYF. The CDR3 bases are TGTGCCAGCAGCGACGACAGGGACGCGACCCAGTACTTC.

This clone was seen only a few times. The junction departs from germline at one end; a sequencing error may be responsible. The chain employs TRBV7-7 and TRBJ2-3; 11 bases are shared with TRBD2. The CDR3 length is 16 residues. Germline V lookup: CDR1 SSHAT, CDR2 FNYEAQ (reference sequence). In DNA form, the CDR3 reads TGTGCTAGCAGCATCGGGACTAGCGGTAGCACAGATACGCAGTATTTT. Amino acid sequence: CASSIGTSGSTDTQYF. Complete variable domain (other parts from reference TRBV7-7 and TRBJ2-3): GAGVSQSPRYKVTKRGQDVTLRCDPISSHATLYWYQQALGQGPEFLTYFNYEAQPDKSGLPSDRFSAERPEGSISTLTIQRTEQRDSAMYRCASSIGTSGSTDTQYFGPGTRLTVL.

The chain employs TRBV6-5 and TRBJ1-2; no reliable D call. This CDR3 has 13 residues. Trimming left V 2 bases short and J 6 bases short, with 10 bases between. Germline values: CDR1 MNHEY, CDR2 SVGAGI. CDR3 protein: CASSYQATHGYTF. The DNA for the CDR3 is TGTGCCAGCAGTTACCAAGCGACTCATGGCTACACCTTC.

CDR3 nucleotide sequence: TGTGCCAGCAGCTTGGGAAGGACAGGGGTCTCCTACGAGCAGTACTTC. As protein: CASSLGRTGVSYEQYF. The chain uses TRBV5-4 and TRBJ2-7, with 9 bases lining up with TRBD1. The CDR3 length is 16 residues. The germline gives CDR1 SGHNT, CDR2 YYREEE (reference sequence). V shed 0 bases, J shed 0 bases, and the junction held 4 bases outside the gene matches. Variable domain in full (rest from reference TRBV5-4 and TRBJ2-7): ETGVTQSPTHLIKTRGQQVTLRCSSQSGHNTVSWYQQALGQGPQFIFQYYREEENGRGNFPPRFSGLQFPNYSSELNVNALELDDSALYLCASSLGRTGVSYEQYFGPGTRLTVT.

The chain joins TRBV5-1 to TRBJ2-5; D ambiguous. The V gene's germline CDR1 is SGHRS and CDR2 YFSETQ. Trimming removed 0 bases from V and 1 base from J, with 13 bases in between. The CDR3 has 16 amino acids. The CDR3 loop reads CASSLGHSNLQETQYF. In DNA form, the CDR3 reads TGCGCCAGCAGCTTGGGACATTCGAATCTCCAAGAGACCCAGTACTTC.

The genes are TRBV2 and TRBJ2-7; D perhaps matches TRBD2 (5 bases). The V end lost 5 bases, the J end lost 2 bases, and 7 bases lay between the germline ends. Looked up from germline, CDR1 is SNHLY and CDR2 is FYNNEI. This CDR3 has 12 amino acids. CDR3 sequence: CASSPGTYEQYF. The CDR3 coding sequence is TGTGCCAGCAGTCCCGGGACCTACGAGCAGTACTTC.

This clone is a singleton in its sample. The V and J genes are TRBV6-5 and TRBJ2-7, with 8 nucleotides matching TRBD1. The CDR3 totals 13 residues. The ends lost 6 bases at V and 4 bases at J; junction bases unmatched: 5. Germline CDR1 MNHEY, CDR2 SVGAGI. CDR3 sequence reads: CASSQGAGYEQYF. Written as DNA, the CDR3 is TGTGCCAGCAGCCAGGGGGCGGGATACGAGCAGTACTTC.

On this clone itself: Other DNA sequences within the sample encode an identical CDR3. The chain combines TRBV18 with TRBJ2-1; D might be TRBD1 or TRBD2, each matching 5 bases. CDR1 is KGHSH and CDR2 is LQKENI in the germline V gene. This CDR3 region has 13 residues. Trimming removed 3 bases from V and 7 bases from J, with 10 bases in between. The CDR3 region has the DNA TGTGCCAGCTCACCCACGGGGCGTAATGAGCAGTTCTTC. Its translation: CASSPTGRNEQFF.